This T cell receptor (beta chain) was recorded in a study of blood T cell repertoires in COVID-19. Overall study context: The United States, Italy and Spain provided the acute and convalescent COVID-19 samples. PBMCs, B-cell-depleted T cells, or T cells provided the cDNA or gDNA that made up the material.

Original processing notes: Scientists estimated how many nucleated cells there were by amplifying reference gene primers. TCRdb keeps only in-frame clones here, not all; method: immunoSEQ multiplex PCR. The V and J calls and the clone size are those of that table, but D and trimming were determined from the DNA. The table shows tens of thousands of clones, with 80% to 85% occurring only once. CDR3 length: 12 amino acids. Trimming removed 4 bases from V and 6 bases from J; junction bases left unmatched: 3. In germline, CDR1 is SGHDT, CDR2 YYEEEE. Sequenced material: peripheral blood. The chain has TRBV5-6 and TRBJ1-2; TRBD1 matches at 7 bases. The sequence was collected from a man between 50 and 59 years old with acute or convalescent COVID-19. CDR3 DNA sequence: TGTGCCAGCAGCCAGGACAGGCATGGCTACACCTTC. Translation gives CASSQDRHGYTF.